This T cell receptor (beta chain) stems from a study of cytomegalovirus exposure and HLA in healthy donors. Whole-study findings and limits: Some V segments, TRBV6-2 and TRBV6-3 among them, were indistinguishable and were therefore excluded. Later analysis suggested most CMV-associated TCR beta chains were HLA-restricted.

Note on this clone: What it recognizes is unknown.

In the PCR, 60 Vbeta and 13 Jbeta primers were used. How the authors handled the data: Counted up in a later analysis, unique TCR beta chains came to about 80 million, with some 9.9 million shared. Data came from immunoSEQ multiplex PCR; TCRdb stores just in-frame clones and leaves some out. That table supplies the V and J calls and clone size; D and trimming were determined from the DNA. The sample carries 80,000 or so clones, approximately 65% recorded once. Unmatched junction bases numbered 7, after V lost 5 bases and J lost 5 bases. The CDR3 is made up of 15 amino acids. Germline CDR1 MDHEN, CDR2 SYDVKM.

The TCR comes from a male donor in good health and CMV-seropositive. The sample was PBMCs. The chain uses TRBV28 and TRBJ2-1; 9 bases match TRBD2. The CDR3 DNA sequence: TGTGCCAGCAGTCCCCCCGCGGGAGGGGACAATGAGCAGTTCTTC. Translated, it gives CASSPPAGGDNEQFF. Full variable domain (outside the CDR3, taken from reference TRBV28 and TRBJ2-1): DVKVTQSSRYLVKRTGEKVFLECVQDMDHENMFWYRQDPGLGLRLIYFSYDVKMKEKGDIPEGYSVSREKKERFSLILESASTNQTSMYLCASSPPAGGDNEQFFGPGTRLTVL.